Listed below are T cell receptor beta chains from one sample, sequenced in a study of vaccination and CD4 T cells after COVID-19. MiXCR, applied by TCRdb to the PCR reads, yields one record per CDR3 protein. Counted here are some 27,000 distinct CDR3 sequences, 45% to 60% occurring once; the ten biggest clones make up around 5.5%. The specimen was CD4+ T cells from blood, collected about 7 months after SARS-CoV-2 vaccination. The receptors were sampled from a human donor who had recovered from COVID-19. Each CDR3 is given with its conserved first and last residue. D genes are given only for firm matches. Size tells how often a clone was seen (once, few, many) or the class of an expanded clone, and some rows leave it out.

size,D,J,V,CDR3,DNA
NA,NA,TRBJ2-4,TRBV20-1,CSARDLTGLAKNIQYF,TGCAGTGCTAGAGATCTGACAGGACTAGCCAAAAACATTCAGTACTTC
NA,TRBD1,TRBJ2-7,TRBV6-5,CASSSGQGSSYEQYF,TGTGCCAGCAGTTCGGGACAGGGTAGTTCCTACGAGCAGTACTTC
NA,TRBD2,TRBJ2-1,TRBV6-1,CASSVTSGDYNEQFF,TGTGCCAGCAGCGTAACTAGCGGGGACTACAATGAGCAGTTCTTC
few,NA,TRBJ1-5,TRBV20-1,CSARAQSNQPQHF,TGCAGTGCTAGAGCACAGAGCAATCAGCCCCAGCATTTT
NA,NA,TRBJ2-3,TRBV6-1,CASSGSMGASTDTQYF,TGTGCCAGCAGTGGGAGTATGGGGGCGAGCACAGATACGCAGTATTTT
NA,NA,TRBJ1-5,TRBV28,CASSPTYTGEKPQHF,TGTGCCAGCAGCCCTACCTACACGGGTGAAAAGCCCCAGCATTTT
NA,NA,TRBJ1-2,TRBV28,CASSSSAGYTF,TGTGCCAGCAGCTCCTCGGCGGGCTACACCTTC
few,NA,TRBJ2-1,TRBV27,CASSLGPGIYNEQFF,TGTGCCAGCTCCCTAGGCCCGGGGATCTACAATGAGCAGTTCTTC
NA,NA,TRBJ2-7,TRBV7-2,CASSLGRGESGYEQYF,TGTGCCAGCAGCTTAGGGAGGGGGGAGTCGGGCTACGAGCAGTACTTC
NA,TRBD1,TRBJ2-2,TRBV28,CASSRDGTGNTGELFF,TGTGCCAGCAGTAGGGACGGGACAGGGAACACCGGGGAGCTGTTTTTT
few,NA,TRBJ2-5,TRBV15,CATSRDQGAGQETQYF,TGTGCCACCAGCAGAGACCAGGGCGCGGGGCAAGAGACCCAGTACTTC
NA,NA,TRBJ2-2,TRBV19,CASRRTVGTGELFF,TGTGCCAGTCGGAGGACAGTAGGCACCGGGGAGCTGTTTTTT
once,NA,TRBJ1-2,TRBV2,CASSSGINYGYTF,TGTGCCAGCTCCTCAGGTATCAATTATGGCTACACCTTC
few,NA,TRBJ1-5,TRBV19,CASSVRQGNQPQHF,TGTGCCAGTAGTGTCCGACAGGGCAATCAGCCCCAGCATTTT
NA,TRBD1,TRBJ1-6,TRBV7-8,CASSLGGTGESPLHF,TGTGCCAGCAGCTTAGGTGGGACAGGGGAATCACCCCTCCACTTT
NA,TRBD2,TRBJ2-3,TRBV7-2,CASSRRTSGRATDTQYF,TGTGCCAGCAGCCGACGGACTAGCGGGAGGGCCACAGATACGCAGTATTTT
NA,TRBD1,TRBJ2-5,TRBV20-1,CSARDTTGGGILQETQYF,TGCAGTGCTAGAGACACGACAGGGGGCGGAATTCTCCAAGAGACCCAGTACTTC
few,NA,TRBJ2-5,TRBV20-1,CSARDFVAAETQYF,TGCAGTGCTAGAGATTTCGTAGCGGCGGAGACCCAGTACTTC
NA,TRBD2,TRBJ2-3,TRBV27,CASTSLAGDRTDTQYF,TGTGCCAGCACTTCCCTAGCGGGAGATCGGACAGATACGCAGTATTTT
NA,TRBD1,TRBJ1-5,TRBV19,CASSTDRGNQPQHF,TGTGCCAGTAGTACGGACAGGGGCAATCAGCCCCAGCATTTT
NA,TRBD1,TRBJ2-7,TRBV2,CASSEGRGLYEQYF,TGTGCCAGCAGTGAGGGCAGGGGGCTGTACGAGCAGTACTTC
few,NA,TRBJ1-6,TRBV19,CATRFATADNSPLHF,TGTGCCACCAGATTCGCGACGGCGGATAATTCACCCCTCCACTTT
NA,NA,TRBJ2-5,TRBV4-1,CASSHLGLDKYF,TGCGCCAGCAGCCATTTGGGGTTGGATAAGTACTTC
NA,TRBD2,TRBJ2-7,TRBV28,CASSSWTSGSGEQYF,TGTGCCAGCAGTTCATGGACTAGCGGGAGTGGTGAGCAGTACTTC
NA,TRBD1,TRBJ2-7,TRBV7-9,CASSGGQYEQYF,TGTGCCAGTTCAGGGGGACAGTACGAGCAGTACTTC
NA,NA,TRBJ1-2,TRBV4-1,CASSQVVRAAYGYTF,TGCGCCAGCAGCCAAGTGGTCCGGGCTGCCTATGGCTACACCTTC
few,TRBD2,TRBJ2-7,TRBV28,CASSPRGGSSYEQYF,TGTGCCAGCAGTCCCCGCGGGGGGAGCTCCTACGAGCAGTACTTC